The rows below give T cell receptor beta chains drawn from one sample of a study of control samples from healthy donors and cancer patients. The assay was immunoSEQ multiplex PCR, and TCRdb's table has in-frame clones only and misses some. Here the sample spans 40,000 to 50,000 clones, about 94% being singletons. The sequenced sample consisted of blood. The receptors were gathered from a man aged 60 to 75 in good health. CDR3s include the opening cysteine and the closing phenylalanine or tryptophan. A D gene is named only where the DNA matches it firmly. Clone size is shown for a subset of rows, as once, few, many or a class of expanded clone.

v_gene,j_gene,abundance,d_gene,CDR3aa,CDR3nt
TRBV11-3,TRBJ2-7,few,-,CASSPDEQYF,TGTGCCAGCAGCCCAGACGAGCAGTACTTC
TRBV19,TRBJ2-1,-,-,CASSWDPGLSYNEQFF,TGTGCCAGTAGCTGGGACCCAGGACTCTCCTACAATGAGCAGTTCTTC
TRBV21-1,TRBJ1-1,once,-,CASSKFVGVGDFEAFF,TGTGCCAGCAGCAAATTTGTGGGAGTAGGGGATTTTGAAGCTTTCTTT
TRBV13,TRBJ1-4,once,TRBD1,CASSWGQGKLFF,TGTGCCAGCAGCTGGGGACAGGGAAAACTGTTTTTT
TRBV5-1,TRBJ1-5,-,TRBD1,CASSPWTGVNQPQHF,TGCGCCAGCAGCCCCTGGACAGGGGTAAATCAGCCCCAGCATTTT
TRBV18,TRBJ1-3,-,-,CASSPGRATSGNTIYF,TGTGCCAGCTCACCAGGCAGGGCAACCTCTGGAAACACCATATATTTT
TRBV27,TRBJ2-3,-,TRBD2,CASSFPPGTSGTDTQYF,TGTGCCAGCAGTTTTCCCCCCGGGACTAGCGGGACAGATACGCAGTATTTT
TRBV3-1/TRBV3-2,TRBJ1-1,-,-,CASSQFIQVNTEAFF,TGTGCCAGCAGCCAATTTATACAGGTAAACACTGAAGCTTTCTTT
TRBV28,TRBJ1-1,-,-,CASSSSGLNAEAFF,TGTGCCAGCAGTTCCTCGGGACTAAACGCTGAAGCTTTCTTT
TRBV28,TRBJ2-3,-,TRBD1,CASSLTSGGTGRSTDTQYF,TGTGCCAGCAGTTTGACTTCCGGCGGGACAGGGCGGAGTACAGATACGCAGTATTTT
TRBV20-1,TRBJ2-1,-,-,CSVLPRNEQFF,TGCAGTGTATTACCCCGCAATGAGCAGTTCTTC
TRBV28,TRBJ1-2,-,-,CASSPQDGYTF,TGTGCCAGCAGTCCCCAGGATGGCTACACCTTC
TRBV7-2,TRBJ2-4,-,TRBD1,CASSLGQQNIQYF,TGTGCCAGCAGCTTGGGACAGCAAAACATTCAGTACTTC
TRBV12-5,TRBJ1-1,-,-,CASGLVQRGTDTEAFF,TGTGCTAGTGGTTTGGTACAGCGGGGGACGGACACTGAAGCTTTCTTT
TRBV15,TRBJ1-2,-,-,CATSRGGTDYGYTF,TGTGCCACCAGCAGAGGGGGGACCGACTATGGCTACACCTTC
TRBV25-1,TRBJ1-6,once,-,CASRRINSPLHF,TGTGCCAGCAGAAGGATTAATTCACCCCTCCACTTT
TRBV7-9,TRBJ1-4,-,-,CASSLGGPNEKLFF,TGTGCCAGCAGCTTAGGGGGCCCTAATGAAAAACTGTTTTTT
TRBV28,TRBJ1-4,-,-,CASSARREKLFF,TGTGCCAGCAGCGCTAGGCGGGAAAAACTGTTTTTT
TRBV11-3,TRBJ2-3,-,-,CASSLATGTQYF,TGTGCCAGCAGCTTAGCTACTGGTACGCAGTATTTT
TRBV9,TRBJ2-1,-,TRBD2,CASSFGLAVYNEQFF,TGTGCCAGCAGCTTCGGACTAGCGGTTTACAATGAGCAGTTCTTC
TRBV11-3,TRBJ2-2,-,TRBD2,CASSLSGSDTGELFF,TGTGCCAGCAGCCTAAGCGGGAGCGACACCGGGGAGCTGTTTTTT
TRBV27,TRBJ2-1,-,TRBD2,CASSSRTSGSYEQFF,TGTGCCAGCAGTTCAAGGACTAGCGGGAGTTATGAGCAGTTCTTC
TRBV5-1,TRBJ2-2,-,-,CASSSRPDLSGELFF,TGCGCCAGCAGCTCCCGTCCGGACCTTTCAGGGGAGCTGTTTTTT
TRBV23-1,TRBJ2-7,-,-,CARIRARYEQYF,TGCGCCAGAATCCGGGCCCGATACGAGCAGTACTTC
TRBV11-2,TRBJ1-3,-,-,CASSAGNTIYF,TGTGCCAGCAGCGCGGGAAACACCATATATTTT
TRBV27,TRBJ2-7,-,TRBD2,CASSLIYPLRESYEQYF,TGTGCCAGCAGTTTAATATACCCGCTGCGGGAGAGCTACGAGCAGTACTTC
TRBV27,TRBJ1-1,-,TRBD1,CASSSGTGNTEAFF,TGTGCCAGCAGTTCTGGGACAGGAAACACTGAAGCTTTCTTT
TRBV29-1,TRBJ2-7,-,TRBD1,CSASPGQGFFEEQYF,TGCAGCGCTTCCCCGGGACAGGGGTTTTTCGAAGAGCAGTACTTC
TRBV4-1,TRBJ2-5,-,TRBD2,CASSQTSGRIETQYF,TGCGCCAGCAGCCAAACTAGCGGGAGAATCGAGACCCAGTACTTC
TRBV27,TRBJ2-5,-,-,CASSDGLGSSQTQYF,TGTGCCAGCAGTGACGGGCTGGGGAGCAGTCAGACCCAGTACTTC
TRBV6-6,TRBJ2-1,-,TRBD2,CASSRFGGGPRNEQFF,TGTGCCAGCAGTCGTTTCGGGGGAGGGCCGAGGAATGAGCAGTTCTTC
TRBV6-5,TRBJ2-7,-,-,CASSYALGGFSYEQYF,TGTGCCAGCAGTTACGCTCTGGGGGGATTCTCCTACGAGCAGTACTTC
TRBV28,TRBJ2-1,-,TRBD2,CASSGLAGDSGHNNEQFF,TGTGCCAGCAGCGGACTAGCGGGAGACTCCGGCCACAACAATGAGCAGTTCTTC
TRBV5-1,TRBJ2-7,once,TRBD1,CASSRRQGSYEQYF,TGCGCCAGCAGCCGTCGACAGGGATCCTACGAGCAGTACTTC
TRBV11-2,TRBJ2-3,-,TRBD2,CASSWEGDTQYF,TGTGCCAGCAGCTGGGAGGGAGATACGCAGTATTTT
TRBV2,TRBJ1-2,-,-,CASFRFSYGYTF,TGTGCCAGCTTTCGATTCTCATATGGCTACACCTTC
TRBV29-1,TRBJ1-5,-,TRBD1,CSIRTGRNQPQHF,TGCAGCATCCGGACAGGCCGCAATCAGCCCCAGCATTTT
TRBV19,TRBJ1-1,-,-,CASSTTPNTEAFF,TGTGCCAGTAGCACCACACCGAACACTGAAGCTTTCTTT
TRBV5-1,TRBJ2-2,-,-,CASSLRRWLNQTGELFF,TGCGCCAGCAGCTTGAGGCGGTGGCTCAACCAGACCGGGGAGCTGTTTTTT
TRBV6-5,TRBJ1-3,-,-,CASRPDFSGNTIYF,TGTGCCAGCAGACCGGATTTCTCTGGAAACACCATATATTTT
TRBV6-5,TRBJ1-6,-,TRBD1,CASTGTGNSPLHF,TGTGCCAGCACCGGGACAGGGAATTCACCCCTCCACTTT
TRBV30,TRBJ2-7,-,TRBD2,CAWSWSGVRSYEQYF,TGTGCCTGGAGTTGGAGCGGGGTTAGGTCCTACGAGCAGTACTTC
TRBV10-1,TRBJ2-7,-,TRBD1,CASSEGQGYEQYF,TGCGCCAGCAGTGAGGGACAGGGTTACGAGCAGTACTTC
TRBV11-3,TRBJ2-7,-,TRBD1,CASSLGAGGAPYEQYF,TGTGCCAGCAGCTTAGGAGCAGGGGGCGCGCCCTACGAGCAGTACTTC
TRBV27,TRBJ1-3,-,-,CASSFKGTSGNTIYF,TGTGCCAGCAGTTTCAAGGGAACCTCTGGAAACACCATATATTTT
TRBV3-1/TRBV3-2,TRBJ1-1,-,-,CASSRNPRQLNTEAFF,TGTGCCAGCAGCAGAAATCCCCGGCAGTTGAACACTGAAGCTTTCTTT
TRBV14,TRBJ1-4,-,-,CASSHAGTFNEKLFF,TGTGCCAGCAGCCATGCCGGGACCTTTAATGAAAAACTGTTTTTT
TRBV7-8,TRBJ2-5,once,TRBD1,CASRRGQGRGETQYF,TGTGCCAGCAGACGAGGACAGGGGCGGGGAGAGACCCAGTACTTC
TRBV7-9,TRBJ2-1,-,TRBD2,CASSYRTSGTYNEQFF,TGTGCCAGCAGCTACAGGACTAGCGGGACCTACAATGAGCAGTTCTTC
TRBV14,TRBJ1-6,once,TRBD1,CASSPDRDSPLHF,TGTGCCAGCAGCCCCGACAGGGATTCACCCCTCCACTTT
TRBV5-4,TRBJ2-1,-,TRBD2,CASRGSRTSDEQFF,TGTGCCAGCAGAGGGTCCCGGACTAGCGATGAGCAGTTCTTC